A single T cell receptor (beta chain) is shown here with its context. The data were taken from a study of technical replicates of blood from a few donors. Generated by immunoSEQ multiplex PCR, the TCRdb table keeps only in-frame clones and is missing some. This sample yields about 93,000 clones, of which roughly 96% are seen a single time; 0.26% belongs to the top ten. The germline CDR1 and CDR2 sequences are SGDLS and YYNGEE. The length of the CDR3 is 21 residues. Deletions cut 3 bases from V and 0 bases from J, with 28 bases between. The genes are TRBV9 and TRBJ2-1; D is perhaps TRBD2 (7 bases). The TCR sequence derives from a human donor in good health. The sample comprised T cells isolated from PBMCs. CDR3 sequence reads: CASSDNLRGGSSKSSYNEQFF. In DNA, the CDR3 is TGTGCCAGCAGCGACAACTTGAGGGGGGGCTCCTCAAAGAGCTCCTACAATGAGCAGTTCTTC. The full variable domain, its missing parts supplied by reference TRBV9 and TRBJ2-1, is DSGVTQTPKHLITATGQRVTLRCSPRSGDLSVYWYQQSLDQGLQFLIQYYNGEERAKGNILERFSAQQFPDLHSELNLSSLELGDSALYFCASSDNLRGGSSKSSYNEQFFGPGTRLTVL.